Listed here are 5 T cell receptor beta chains from one sample, sequenced in a study of radiation and T cells in renal cell carcinoma. Stated time point: blood 2 weeks post-SBRT. Treatment in this sample: 15 Gy SBRT to primary tumor, nephrectomy 4 weeks later. Assay used: immunoSEQ multiplex PCR; TCRdb lists only in-frame clones, some missing. The profile shows roughly 140,000 clones, about nine tenths of them singletons. The sample here was blood, taken from a patient whose treatment included radiotherapy and nephrectomy. These receptors originate from a woman between 45 and 65 years old with renal cell carcinoma.

This sequence joins TRBV19 and TRBJ1-4; TRBD1 matches 8 bases. Germline CDR1 and CDR2: LNHDA and SQIVND (reference sequence). Germline trimming cut 10 bases from V and 8 bases from J; bases unmatched to any gene: 15. The CDR3 is 15 amino acids. For the CDR3, the DNA is TGTGCCACCCTGAACCGGGGGACAGGTCGGGAAAAACTGTTTTTT. Translation gives CATLNRGTGREKLFF.

As DNA, the CDR3 is TGTGCCAGCAGGGGACAGGCCCCCTACGAGCAGTACTTC. Its translation is CASRGQAPYEQYF. The chain has TRBV6-1 and TRBJ2-7, with 8 bases identical to TRBD1. The CDR3 spans 13 residues. Germline-derived CDR1 and CDR2 are MNHNS and SASEGT. Germline trimming cut 6 bases from V and 2 bases from J; bases unmatched to any gene: 3.

V and J are TRBV19 and TRBJ2-6; D is ambiguous. V was cut by 7 bases and J by 0 bases, with 7 bases left in between. The CDR3 has 14 residues. Germline V lookup: CDR1 LNHDA, CDR2 SQIVND (reference sequence). The CDR3 here is CASNYRSGANVLTF. The CDR3 DNA reads as TGTGCCAGTAATTATCGCTCTGGGGCCAACGTCCTGACTTTC.

V is TRBV6-6 and J is TRBJ1-5; tentatively, D is TRBD1 (6 bases). The V end was cut by 4 bases, the J end by 4 bases, with 11 bases between. Germline CDR1 reads MNHNY; CDR2 reads SVGAGI (reference sequence). The CDR3 runs 14 residues. The CDR3: CASSLRGANQPQHF. CDR3 nucleotide sequence: TGTGCCAGCAGTTTACGGGGGGCTAATCAGCCCCAGCATTTT.

This sequence joins TRBV10-3 and TRBJ1-4; 12 positions agree with TRBD1. Germline loops: CDR1 ENHRY, CDR2 SYGVKD. This CDR3 is 16 amino acids long. The trim removed 3 bases at V and 8 bases at J, leaving 7 bases unmatched. The CDR3 sequence is CAISDVLGQGAEKLFF. The DNA for the CDR3 is TGTGCCATCAGTGATGTTCTGGGACAGGGGGCAGAAAAACTGTTTTTT.